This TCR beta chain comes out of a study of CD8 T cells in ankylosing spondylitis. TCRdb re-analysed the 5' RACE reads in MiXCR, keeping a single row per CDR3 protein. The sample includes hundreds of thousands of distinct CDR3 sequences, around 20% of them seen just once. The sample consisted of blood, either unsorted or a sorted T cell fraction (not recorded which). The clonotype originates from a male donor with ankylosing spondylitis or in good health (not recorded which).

CDR3 DNA sequence: TGTGCCAGCAGTCTAGGGACAGGGGGAGGCCAAGAGACCCAGTACTTC. This gives the protein CASSLGTGGGQETQYF. The rearrangement uses TRBV6-1 and TRBJ2-5, with TRBD1 identical over 11 bases. Trimming cost V 5 bases and J 1 base; bases outside gene matches: 6. CDR1 MNHNS and CDR2 SASEGT come from the germline V gene. This CDR3 contains 16 residues.